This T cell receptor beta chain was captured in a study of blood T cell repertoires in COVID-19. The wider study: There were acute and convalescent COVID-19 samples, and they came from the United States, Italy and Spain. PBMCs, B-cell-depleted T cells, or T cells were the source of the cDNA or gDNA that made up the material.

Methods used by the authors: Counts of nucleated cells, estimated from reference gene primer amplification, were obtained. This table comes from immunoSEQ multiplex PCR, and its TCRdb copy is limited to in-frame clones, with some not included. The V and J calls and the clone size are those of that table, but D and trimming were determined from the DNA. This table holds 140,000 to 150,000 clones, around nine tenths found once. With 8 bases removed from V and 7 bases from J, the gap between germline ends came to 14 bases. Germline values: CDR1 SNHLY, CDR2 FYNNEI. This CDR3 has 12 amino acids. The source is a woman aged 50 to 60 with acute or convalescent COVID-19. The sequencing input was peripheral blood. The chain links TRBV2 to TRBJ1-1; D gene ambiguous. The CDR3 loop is CASGRGQFEAFF. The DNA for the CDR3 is TGTGCCAGCGGACGAGGGCAGTTTGAAGCTTTCTTT.